The entry below gives a single T cell receptor beta chain sequence along with its context. The record originates from a study of T cell responses to AZD1222 COVID-19 vaccine. Trimming stripped 3 bases from V and 0 bases from J, with 9 bases between. Germline V lookup: CDR1 LNHNV, CDR2 YYDKDF (reference sequence). The CDR3 consists of 15 residues. Measured with immunoSEQ multiplex PCR; TCRdb has only the in-frame clones, and not every one. The sample has roughly 170,000 clones; roughly 88% are singletons. The material sequenced was peripheral blood, taken on day 0 of AZD1222 vaccination. This clonotype was obtained from an adult in good health. V is TRBV15 and J is TRBJ1-3; no clear D gene. CDR3 coding DNA: TGTGCCACCAGCAGTAGAATAAGCTCTGGAAACACCATATATTTT. Its translation is CATSSRISSGNTIYF. Filled out from reference TRBV15 and TRBJ1-3, the complete variable domain reads DAMVIQNPRYQVTQFGKPVTLSCSQTLNHNVMYWYQQKSSQAPKLLFHYYDKDFNNEADTPDNFQSRRPNTSFCFLDIRSPGLGDTAMYLCATSSRISSGNTIYFGEGSWLTVV.